This T cell receptor (beta chain) was obtained from a study of T-cell memory formation after mild COVID-19. Study-level results: The CD4+ clones that contracted clustered mainly within CM and EM, and the CD8+ clones concentrated in EMRA.

Germline-derived CDR1 and CDR2 are SGHRS and YFSETQ. Trimming removed 4 bases from V and 5 bases from J, with 18 bases in between. This CDR3 comprises 15 residues. A word on this clonotype: Antigen unknown.

Libraries for TCRalpha and TCRbeta carried sample barcodes and unique molecular identifiers via 5'RACE. TCRdb passed the 5' RACE reads through MiXCR, listing each CDR3 protein once. The sample records around 410,000 distinct CDR3 sequences, more than 20% being singletons. The sequenced sample consisted of PBMCs or a T cell subset sorted from them (not recorded which). This chain uses TRBV5-1 with TRBJ1-1; no firm D call. The receptor's source is an adult woman who had mild COVID-19 (a few samples of this study predate the infection). Cell type and time point are not known. The CDR3 DNA is TGCGCCAGCAGCCCAACAAGTGGCGGGATTACTGAAGCTTTCTTT. It codes for CASSPTSGGITEAFF.